These 18 T cell receptor beta chains came from one sample sequenced in a study of T cells in Graves' hyperthyroidism and ophthalmopathy. The source material, RNA transcripts, was used to amplify TCR beta CDR3 regions. When the TCR CDR3 underwent first-round RT-PCR, the HTBI primer set was used. TCRdb re-analysed the multiplex PCR reads in MiXCR, keeping a single row per CDR3 protein. The sample shows around 600,000 distinct CDR3 sequences, approximately 14% of them seen only once. Sequencing used blood. These receptors were collected from a young woman with Graves' hyperthyroidism.

There are many counts of this clonotype. This chain links TRBV14 with TRBJ2-7; 10 bases agree with TRBD2. This CDR3 has 16 amino acids. The germline gives CDR1 SGHDN, CDR2 FVKESK. Losses at the gene ends were 4 bases for V and 0 bases for J; bases not matched to a gene: 6. Here the CDR3 DNA reads TGTGCCAGCAGCCGGGTAGCGGGAGGTCACTCCTACGAGCAGTACTTC. Amino acid sequence: CASSRVAGGHSYEQYF.

The rearrangement links TRBV5-6 to TRBJ1-1; D remains ambiguous. Germline CDR1 is SGHDT and CDR2 is YYEEEE. V was pared by 0 bases and J by 4 bases, with 10 bases between. CDR3 length: 14 residues. As DNA, the CDR3 is TGTGCCAGCAGCTTGGACAGAGCTGGCACTGAAGCTTTCTTT. Amino acids: CASSLDRAGTEAFF.

This clonotype was found once. The chain has TRBV10-3 and TRBJ1-1, with D uncertain. Germline V gives CDR1 ENHRY, CDR2 SYGVKD. The V end lost 0 bases, the J end lost 3 bases, and 14 bases lay between the germline ends. The length of the CDR3 is 16 residues. The chain's CDR3 is CAISESIGLTHTEAFF. The CDR3 DNA is TGTGCCATCAGTGAGTCGATCGGGCTGACCCACACTGAAGCTTTCTTT.

This clonotype was found a few times. The chain uses TRBV10-3 and TRBJ1-2; D gene uncertain. CDR1 ENHRY and CDR2 SYGVKD come from the germline V gene. Trimming pared 4 bases from V and 8 bases from J, leaving 14 bases between. The length of the CDR3 is 13 residues. In nucleotides, the CDR3 is TGTGCCATCAGTGGCCTCTCGGCGGGAGGCTACACCTTC. Its protein product is CAISGLSAGGYTF.

In its sample, this clonotype was seen a few times. The genes are TRBV10-3 and TRBJ1-2; no firm D call. From germline, CDR1 is ENHRY and CDR2 SYGVKD. CDR3 length: 14 amino acids. With 6 bases removed from V and 4 bases from J, the gap between germline ends came to 15 bases. CDR3 loop: CAISSSQLVYGYTF. The CDR3, as DNA: TGTGCCATCAGCTCGAGTCAGCTCGTCTATGGCTACACCTTC.

This clonotype appeared many times. The chain recombines TRBV6-1 with TRBJ2-1; the D gene is possibly TRBD1 (6 bases). Germline V CDR1 and CDR2: MNHNS, SASEGT. The ends were cut back, 6 bases at V and 2 bases at J, with 20 bases in the middle. This CDR3 region has 17 residues. The CDR3 sequence is CASSELSWGRPYNEQFF. The CDR3, as DNA: TGTGCCAGCAGCGAATTATCCTGGGGGCGCCCCTACAATGAGCAGTTCTTC.

The chain is built from TRBV30 and TRBJ1-6; possible D gene TRBD1, 6 bases. Germline-derived CDR1 and CDR2 are GTSNPN and SVGIG (reference sequence). This CDR3 contains 16 residues. V was cut by 4 bases and J by 4 bases, with 17 bases left in between. CDR3 residues: CAWNGQRGRYNSPLHF. CDR3 DNA sequence: TGTGCCTGGAATGGACAGAGAGGCCGATATAATTCACCCCTCCACTTT.

This clonotype came up a few times. V usage is TRBV29-1 and J usage is TRBJ1-3, with D hard to call. V dropped 6 bases and J dropped 7 bases, with 16 bases sitting between them. CDR3 size: 13 residues. Germline CDR1 and CDR2: SQVTM and ANQGSEA. The CDR3 sequence: CSVQITRENTIYF. DNA of the CDR3: TGCAGCGTGCAGATCACGCGAGAGAACACCATATATTTT.

This sequence joins TRBV19 and TRBJ1-6; D not resolved. Trimming took 9 bases from V and 4 from J, leaving 16 bases between them. The germline gives CDR1 LNHDA, CDR2 SQIVND (reference sequence). This CDR3 spans 15 amino acids. CDR3 residues: CARPEALGYNSPLHF. The CDR3 region has the DNA TGTGCCAGACCTGAGGCTCTGGGGTATAATTCACCCCTCCACTTT.

This clonotype was seen many times. This rearrangement joins TRBV2 to TRBJ1-6; D remains ambiguous. This CDR3 region has 13 residues. The ends were cut back, 7 bases at V and 8 bases at J, with 12 bases in the middle. In germline, CDR1 is SNHLY, CDR2 FYNNEI. The CDR3 loop is CASTGQADSPLHF. In DNA form, the CDR3 reads TGTGCCAGCACGGGCCAGGCGGATTCACCCCTCCACTTT.

This clonotype was detected a few times. The V and J genes are TRBV12-3 or TRBV12-4 and TRBJ1-2; 9 bases are a match to TRBD1. The CDR3 has 13 amino acids. Losses at the gene ends were 3 bases for V and 8 bases for J; bases not matched to a gene: 4. Here the CDR3 DNA reads TGTGCCAGCAGTTTTCGACAGGGGGTCGGCTACACCTTC. Translation: CASSFRQGVGYTF.

This clonotype occurred a few times. The missing conserved phenylalanine or tryptophan at the end of this CDR3 makes a read error likely. The chain combines TRBV6-1 with TRBJ2-7; D uncertain. The CDR3 is 13 residues long. Germline V CDR1 and CDR2: MNHNS, SASEGT. Trimming stripped 10 bases from V and 3 bases from J, with 16 bases between. The CDR3 reads CAIYGRNIYEQYC. The CDR3 nucleotides are TGTGCCATCTACGGGCGGAACATCTACGAGCAGTACTGC.

The chain carries TRBV7-2 and TRBJ2-1, with D perhaps given as TRBD1 or TRBD2 (5 bases each). Germline assignment: CDR1 SGHTA and CDR2 FQGNSA. This CDR3 is 15 amino acids long. V lost 5 bases, J lost 2 bases, and 13 bases lay in between. CDR3 sequence: CASSLGASPYNEQFF. DNA of the CDR3: TGTGCCAGCAGCCTCGGGGCTAGCCCCTACAATGAGCAGTTCTTC.

The CDR3, as DNA: TGTGCCAGCAGCCAAGGGTTGGGCGTTGAGCAGTTCTTC. This encodes CASSQGLGVEQFF. V and J are TRBV4-2 and TRBJ2-1, with no clear D. The CDR3 spans 13 residues. CDR1 LGHNA and CDR2 YNFKEQ come from the germline V gene. V was trimmed by 1 base and J by 9 bases, leaving 10 bases between them.

This clonotype was found a few times. CDR3 loop: CASSELSDTGELFF. The CDR3 nucleotides are TGTGCCAGCAGTGAGTTGAGTGACACCGGGGAGCTGTTTTTT. The chain carries TRBV12-3 or TRBV12-4 and TRBJ2-2; D is unclear. CDR3 size: 14 residues. Trimming removed 5 bases from V and 3 bases from J, with 10 bases in between.

With regard to this clonotype: With a much larger clone just one base away, this may be a read error. The V gene is TRBV7-2, the J gene TRBJ1-5, with 7 nucleotides matching TRBD1. CDR1 and CDR2 from the germline V gene are SGHTA and FQGNSA. After removal of 1 base from V and 6 bases from J, the junction contained 9 bases not matched to a gene. The length of the CDR3 is 16 residues. CDR3 residues: CASSLGGTEVGQPQHF. Written as DNA, the CDR3 is TGTGCCAGCAGCTTAGGTGGGACAGAGGTCGGTCAGCCCCAGCATTTT.

V and J are TRBV4-1 and TRBJ1-5, with D possibly being TRBD1 (5 bases). The ends were cut back, 1 base at V and 0 bases at J, with 16 bases in the middle. Germline CDR1 reads MGHRA; CDR2 reads YSYEKL. This CDR3 has 18 amino acids. The CDR3 spells CASSQVDMGFYSNQPQHF. Here the CDR3 DNA reads TGCGCCAGCAGCCAAGTGGACATGGGTTTCTATAGCAATCAGCCCCAGCATTTT.

This clonotype has a count of ten or more. V usage is TRBV27 and J usage is TRBJ2-7, with unresolved D. The CDR3 is 15 residues long. Deletions cut 0 bases from V and 2 bases from J, with 11 bases between. Germline lookup yields CDR1 MNHEY and CDR2 SMNVEV (reference sequence). The CDR3 reads CASSLSEGKAYEQYF. The CDR3 bases are TGTGCCAGCAGTTTATCGGAAGGGAAGGCCTACGAGCAGTACTTC.